This TCR beta chain stems from a study of blood T cell repertoires in COVID-19. Study as a whole: Sources were T cells, B-cell-depleted T cells, or PBMCs; the material itself was cDNA or gDNA.

The CDR3 has 15 residues. V lost 6 bases and J lost 7, with 19 bases in between. Germline values: CDR1 SGHDN, CDR2 FVKESK. People in the exposed group encountered a COVID-19 case within 2 weeks before entering the study. The table came from immunoSEQ multiplex PCR; TCRdb's copy has only in-frame clones and leaves some out. The sample has 350,000 or so clones, about 90% seen once. The rearrangement joins TRBV14 to TRBJ1-3; unclear D gene. Sequencing was performed on PBMCs or T cells enriched from blood (not recorded which). The origin of this receptor is a woman in her 30s who had been exposed to COVID-19. Written as DNA, the CDR3 is TGTGCCAGCAGTCGACACCGGTTAGGTACGAACACCATATATTTT. Its protein is CASSRHRLGTNTIYF.